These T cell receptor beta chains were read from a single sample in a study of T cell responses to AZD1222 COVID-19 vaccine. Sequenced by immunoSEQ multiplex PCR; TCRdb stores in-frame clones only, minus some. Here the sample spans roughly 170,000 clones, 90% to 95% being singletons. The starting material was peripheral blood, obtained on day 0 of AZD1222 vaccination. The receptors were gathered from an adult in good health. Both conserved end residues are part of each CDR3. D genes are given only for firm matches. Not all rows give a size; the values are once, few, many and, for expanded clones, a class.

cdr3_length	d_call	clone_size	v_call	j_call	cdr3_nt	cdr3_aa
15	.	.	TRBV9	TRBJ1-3	TGTGCCAGCAGCGTAGGAACCGTCTCTGGAAACACCATATATTTT	CASSVGTVSGNTIYF
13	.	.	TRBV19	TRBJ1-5	TGTGCCAGTAGTATGGGCAGCAATCAGCCCCAGCATTTT	CASSMGSNQPQHF
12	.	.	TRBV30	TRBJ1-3	TGTGCCAACCCCTCGACAGGAAACACCATATATTTT	CANPSTGNTIYF
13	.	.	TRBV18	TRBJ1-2	TGTGCCAGCTCACCGGACAATAACTATGGCTACACCTTC	CASSPDNNYGYTF
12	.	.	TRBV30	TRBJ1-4	TGTGCCTGGAGCTCTGTCCAAGCGGAACTGTTTTTT	CAWSSVQAELFF
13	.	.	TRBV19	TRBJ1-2	TGTGCCAGTAGTATAGAAACAGACTATGGCTACACCTTC	CASSIETDYGYTF
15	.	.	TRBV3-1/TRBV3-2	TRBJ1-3	TGTGCCAGCAGCCACCATAGAGGGGCAGGGGACACCATATATTTT	CASSHHRGAGDTIYF
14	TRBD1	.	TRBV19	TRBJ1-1	TGTGCCAGTAGTCCGGGACAGGGTCTTTCTGAAGCTTTCTTT	CASSPGQGLSEAFF
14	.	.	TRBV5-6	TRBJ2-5	TGTGCCAGCAGCCCAACGGGGGTCAAAGAGACCCAGTACTTC	CASSPTGVKETQYF
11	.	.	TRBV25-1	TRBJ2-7	TGTGCCAGCAGTGAAAACTACGAGCAGTACTTC	CASSENYEQYF
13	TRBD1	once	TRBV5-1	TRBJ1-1	TGCGCCAGCAGCCCAGGGGGCGTCACTGAAGCTTTCTTT	CASSPGGVTEAFF
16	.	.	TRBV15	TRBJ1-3	TGTGCCACCAGCGAGAGGCGGGAGACCTCTGGAAACACCATATATTTT	CATSERRETSGNTIYF
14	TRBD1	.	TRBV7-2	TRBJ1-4	TGTGCCAGCAGCCTGGGACAGTTGGGGGAAAAACTGTTTTTT	CASSLGQLGEKLFF
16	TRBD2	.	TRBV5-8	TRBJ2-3	TGTGCCAGCAGCCCCGGACTAGCGGGGGACACAGATACGCAGTATTTT	CASSPGLAGDTDTQYF
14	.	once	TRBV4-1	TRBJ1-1	TGCGCCAGCAGCCAAGCGGGGGATTCACTGAAAGCTTTCTTT	CASSQAGDSLKAFF
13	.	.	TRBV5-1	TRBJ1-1	TGCGCCAGCAGGGCGGAAGGGAACACTGAAGCTTTCTTT	CASRAEGNTEAFF
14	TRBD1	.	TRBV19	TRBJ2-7	TGTGCCAGTAGTTCGGACAGGAATAACTACGAGCAGTACTTC	CASSSDRNNYEQYF
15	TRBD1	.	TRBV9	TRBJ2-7	TGTGCCAGCAGCGGGACAGGGGGAACCGGACACGAGCAGTACTTC	CASSGTGGTGHEQYF
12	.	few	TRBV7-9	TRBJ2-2	TGTGCCAGCAGCTTGGAGGGGGTTGAGCTGTTTTTT	CASSLEGVELFF
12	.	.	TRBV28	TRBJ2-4	TGTGCCAGCAGCTCGTTGGGGGGCTGGGGGTACTTC	CASSSLGGWGYF
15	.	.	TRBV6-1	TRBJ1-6	TGTGCCAGCAGTGAACCAGGGGAGTACAATTCACCCCTCCACTTT	CASSEPGEYNSPLHF
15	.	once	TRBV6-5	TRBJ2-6	TGTGCCAGCAGCGACCCCATACCTGGGGCCAACGTCCTGACTTTC	CASSDPIPGANVLTF
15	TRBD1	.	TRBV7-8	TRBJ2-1	TGTGCCAGCAGCTTCTGGACAGGGGGCATCAATGAGCAGTTCTTC	CASSFWTGGINEQFF
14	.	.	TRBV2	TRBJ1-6	TGTGCCAGCACCATGGGACTGGCTAATTCACCCCTCCACTTT	CASTMGLANSPLHF
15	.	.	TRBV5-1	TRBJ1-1	TGCGCCAGCAGCGCATTCGGGGGGCTCAACACTGAAGCTTTCTTT	CASSAFGGLNTEAFF
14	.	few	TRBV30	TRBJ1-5	TGTGCCTGGAGTGTTACGGGGGAAACCCAGCCCCAGCATTTT	CAWSVTGETQPQHF
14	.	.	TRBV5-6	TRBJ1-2	TGTGCCAGCAGCGCCCCCGGGACGGCCTATGGCTACACCTTC	CASSAPGTAYGYTF
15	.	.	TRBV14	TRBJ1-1	TGTGCCAGCAGCCAAGGGGCCGGGGTGAACACTGAAGCTTTCTTT	CASSQGAGVNTEAFF
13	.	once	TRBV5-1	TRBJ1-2	TGCGCCAGCAGCGACGGCTCTAACTATGGCTACACCTTC	CASSDGSNYGYTF
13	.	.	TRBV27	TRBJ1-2	TGTGCCAGCAGTCCGGGACGGATCTATGGCTACACCTTC	CASSPGRIYGYTF
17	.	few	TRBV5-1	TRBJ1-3	TGCGCCAGCAGCTTGGTGGGCAGAGCCTCCTCTGGAAACACCATATATTTT	CASSLVGRASSGNTIYF
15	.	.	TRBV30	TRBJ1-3	TGTGCCTGGAGGTACCGGGGAAGCTCTGGAAACACCATATATTTT	CAWRYRGSSGNTIYF
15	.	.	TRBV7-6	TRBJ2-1	TGTGCCAGCAGCTTAGTGTCAGGGACCTACAATGAGCAGTTCTTC	CASSLVSGTYNEQFF
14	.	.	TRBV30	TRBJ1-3	TGTGCCTGGGGAAGGGGCAACACTGGAAACACCATATATTTT	CAWGRGNTGNTIYF
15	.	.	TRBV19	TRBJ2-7	TGTGCCAGTAGTATACAAGAGGGGGGGTCGGACGAGCAGTACTTC	CASSIQEGGSDEQYF
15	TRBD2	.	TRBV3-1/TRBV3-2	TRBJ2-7	TGTGCCAGCAGCCCGACTAGCGGGGTCTCCTACGAGCAGTACTTC	CASSPTSGVSYEQYF
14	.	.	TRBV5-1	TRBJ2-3	TGCGCCAGCACCCTATCCGGGAACACAGATACGCAGTATTTT	CASTLSGNTDTQYF